Given below is one T cell receptor beta chain in context. Its target is unknown. A much larger clonotype is one base distant, so this may be a read error. TCRdb independently ran MiXCR on the reads; one entry per CDR3 protein. Here the sample spans around 450,000 distinct CDR3 sequences, under 40% being singletons. The source of the sample is a study of T cell repertoires in cytomegalovirus infection. Findings of the study overall: Cumulative public TCR beta family frequency identified carriers of CMV plus the relevant HLA. HLA-C-restricted CMV clonotypes gave the most frequent clonotype in two of eight donors.

Germline loops: CDR1 SGHTA, CDR2 FQGNSA. The CDR3 is 15 amino acids. The sequence came from a human donor in good health (CMV status not recorded). Some clones in this sample may be carry-over from other donors' samples. Sequencing was done on a sample of PBMCs. The chain uses TRBV7-2 and TRBJ2-7, with D perhaps being TRBD1 or TRBD2 (5 bases each). The DNA for the CDR3 is TGTTCCAGCAGACAAACCGGGAAGGGGCGCTACGAGCAGTACTTC. This codes for CSSRQTGKGRYEQYF.